What follows are 31 T cell receptor beta chains derived from one specimen sequenced in a study of T cells in Graves' hyperthyroidism and ophthalmopathy. Template material for amplifying TCR beta CDR3 regions consisted of RNA transcripts. HTBI primers were the set used in a first-round RT-PCR of the TCR CDR3. Via MiXCR, TCRdb re-called the multiplex PCR reads, giving one row per CDR3 protein. Among hundreds of thousands of distinct CDR3 sequences listed, under 15% were seen once. The specimen sequenced was blood. Every receptor here comes from a woman aged 40 to 50 with Graves' ophthalmopathy.

This clonotype has ten or more counts. CDR3 in amino acids: CASSPLGGTNIQYF. In DNA form, the CDR3 reads TGTGCCAGCAGCCCTTTGGGGGGCACAAACATTCAGTACTTC. The J gene is TRBJ2-4, the V gene TRBV28, with D perhaps matching TRBD1 or TRBD2 (6 bases each). The CDR3 spans 14 residues. Trimming left V 6 bases short and J 6 bases short, with 15 bases between. Per germline, CDR1 MDHEN and CDR2 SYDVKM.

This clonotype was seen only a few times. A read error may account for a junction end that differs from germline. The chain links TRBV27 to TRBJ2-2; D is perhaps TRBD1 (6 bases). Germline CDR1 and CDR2: MNHEY and SMNVEV (reference sequence). CDR3 length: 14 residues. The CDR3 here is CASSGQPGTGELLF. The CDR3 DNA follows: TGTGCCAGCAGTGGACAGCCCGGCACCGGGGAGCTGCTTTTT.

The sample holds many counts of this clonotype. The J gene is TRBJ1-3, the V gene TRBV28; no clear D. This CDR3 is built from 15 residues. Germline V gene lookup returns CDR1 MDHEN and CDR2 SYDVKM. Trimming shortened V by 6 bases and J by 3 bases, and 15 bases separated the two germline ends. The CDR3 nucleotides are TGTGCCAGCAGCCCCCCGCGTTACCTTGGAAACACCATATATTTT. This encodes CASSPPRYLGNTIYF.

This clonotype was picked up many times. The J gene is TRBJ1-2, the V gene TRBV28; D is perhaps TRBD1 (5 bases). The CDR3 sequence is 13 residues long. The V end lost 5 bases, the J end lost 4 bases, and 11 bases lay between the germline ends. Germline V lookup: CDR1 MDHEN, CDR2 SYDVKM. For the CDR3, the DNA is TGTGCCAGCAGTCCCAGGGACGTCTATGGCTACACCTTC. This codes for CASSPRDVYGYTF.

There are a few counts of this clonotype. The chain employs TRBV5-1 and TRBJ2-7, with 11 bases identical to TRBD1. The CDR3 extends over 17 amino acids. The germline V gene encodes CDR1 SGHRS and CDR2 YFSETQ. Trimming took 1 base from V and 6 from J; bases not matched to a gene: 12. CDR3 sequence: CASSLPTADRGRGEQYF. CDR3 nucleotides: TGCGCCAGCAGCTTGCCGACCGCGGACAGGGGGCGCGGCGAGCAGTACTTC.

This clonotype occurred many times. The CDR3 loop is CATSIHYGYTF. The CDR3 coding sequence is TGTGCAACATCTATCCACTATGGCTACACCTTC. The J gene is TRBJ1-2, the V gene TRBV28; D remains ambiguous. This CDR3 has 11 amino acids. The germline gives CDR1 MDHEN, CDR2 SYDVKM.

This clonotype was found a few times. The V and J genes are TRBV19 and TRBJ1-2; TRBD1 aligns across 7 bases. There are 13 residues in the CDR3. Germline assignment: CDR1 LNHDA and CDR2 SQIVND (reference sequence). Germline trimming cut 9 bases from V and 4 bases from J; bases unmatched to any gene: 8. The DNA for the CDR3 is TGTGCCAGCAGGCTCACAGGGGCCTATGGCTACACCTTC. Its translation is CASRLTGAYGYTF.

This clonotype was picked up many times. V usage is TRBV28 and J usage is TRBJ2-7, with TRBD2 identical over 9 bases. Per germline, CDR1 MDHEN and CDR2 SYDVKM. This CDR3 comprises 15 residues. After removal of 6 bases from V and 1 base from J, the junction contained 7 bases not matched to a gene. For the CDR3, the DNA is TGTGCCAGCAGCCCGCGGGAGGGCGGTTCCTACGAGCAGTACTTC. Translation: CASSPREGGSYEQYF.

This clonotype was observed at least ten times. This sequence joins TRBV20-1 and TRBJ2-2, with D possibly matching TRBD1 (6 bases). The CDR3 length is 12 residues. Germline CDR1 and CDR2: DFQATT and SNEGSKA (reference sequence). Trimming took off 2 bases at V and 8 bases at J, with 9 bases between the two ends. CDR3 sequence reads: CSARTGTGELFF. CDR3 coding DNA: TGCAGTGCTAGAACAGGGACGGGGGAGCTGTTTTTT.

This clonotype was observed at least ten times. The genes are TRBV27 and TRBJ2-5; 7 bases match TRBD1. Germline values: CDR1 MNHEY, CDR2 SMNVEV (reference sequence). Losses at the gene ends were 4 bases for V and 5 bases for J; bases not matched to a gene: 7. CDR3 length: 14 amino acids. CDR3 in amino acids: CASSSTGYVETQYF. The CDR3 nucleotides read TGTGCCAGCAGTTCGACAGGGTACGTGGAGACCCAGTACTTC.

This clonotype appeared many times. V is TRBV6-1 and J is TRBJ2-5; D could derive from TRBD1 or TRBD2 (6 bases each). The CDR3 totals 15 residues. Trimming removed 1 base from V and 5 bases from J, with 14 bases in between. Germline lookup yields CDR1 MNHNS and CDR2 SASEGT. Written as DNA, the CDR3 is TGTGCCAGCAGTGAAGAAAGGGGGGCCTGGGAGACCCAGTACTTC. Protein sequence: CASSEERGAWETQYF.

This clonotype was counted ten times or more. V is TRBV6-1 and J is TRBJ2-3, with 8 positions matching TRBD1. This CDR3 is built from 14 residues. Germline V CDR1 and CDR2: MNHNS, SASEGT. Germline trimming cut 8 bases from V and 0 bases from J; bases unmatched to any gene: 4. The CDR3 is CASGRDRSTDTQYF. In nucleotides, the CDR3 is TGTGCCAGCGGTCGGGACAGGAGCACAGATACGCAGTATTTT.

This clonotype was seen at least ten times. This rearrangement joins TRBV20-1 to TRBJ1-1; the D is unclear. CDR3 length equals 12 residues. Trimming cost V 6 bases and J 3 bases, with 11 bases left between them. Germline V gene lookup returns CDR1 DFQATT and CDR2 SNEGSKA (reference sequence). Written as DNA, the CDR3 is TGCAGTGCAACTAGGTGGGACACTGAAGCTTTCTTT. Protein product: CSATRWDTEAFF.

This clonotype came up many times. The chain uses TRBV20-1 and TRBJ2-7; 14 bases are a match to TRBD2. The CDR3 consists of 14 residues. Trimming took 6 bases from V and 6 from J; bases not matched to a gene: 7. CDR1 DFQATT and CDR2 SNEGSKA come from the germline V gene (reference sequence). This CDR3 is CSARGLAGDREQYF. The CDR3 DNA follows: TGCAGTGCAAGGGGACTAGCGGGAGACCGCGAGCAGTACTTC.

This chain connects TRBV9 to TRBJ2-5; 13 bases match TRBD2. Germline V gene data show CDR1 as SGDLS and CDR2 as YYNGEE. The CDR3 loop spans 16 amino acids. Trimming removed 3 bases from V and 5 bases from J; junction bases left unmatched: 7. For the CDR3, the DNA is TGTGCCAGCAGCGCCGGACTAGCGGGAGCCTCGGAGACCCAGTACTTC. Amino acids: CASSAGLAGASETQYF.

The gene calls are TRBV6-1 and TRBJ1-1; a weak D match, TRBD1 (6 bases). This CDR3 region has 14 residues. Germline V gene lookup returns CDR1 MNHNS and CDR2 SASEGT. Deletions cut 8 bases from V and 4 bases from J, with 17 bases between. The CDR3 DNA reads as TGTGCCAGCCGCGGGGGGCGCGGGGCCACTGAAGCTTTCTTT. This gives the protein CASRGGRGATEAFF.

This chain connects TRBV11-2 to TRBJ2-7, with D tentatively TRBD2 (6 bases). V lost 0 bases to trimming and J lost 1 base, with 10 bases between them. From germline, CDR1 is SGHAT and CDR2 FQNNGV. The CDR3 loop spans 15 amino acids. As DNA, the CDR3 is TGTGCCAGCAGCTTAGAATGGCGGGAATCCTACGAGCAGTACTTC. Its translation is CASSLEWRESYEQYF. The full variable domain, with the rest looked up from reference TRBV11-2 and TRBJ2-7, is EAGVAQSPRYKIIEKRQSVAFWCNPISGHATLYWYQQILGQGPKLLIQFQNNGVVDDSQLPKDRFSAERLKGVDSTLKIQPAKLEDSAVYLCASSLEWRESYEQYFGPGTRLTVT.

The chain uses TRBV20-1 and TRBJ2-6, with D perhaps matching TRBD2 (6 bases). Looked up from germline, CDR1 is DFQATT and CDR2 is SNEGSKA (reference sequence). CDR3 size: 19 residues. Trimming took off 6 bases at V and 0 bases at J, with 24 bases between the two ends. CDR3 region: CSAQTPLGFGSSGANVLTF. The CDR3 region has the DNA TGCAGTGCACAAACCCCCCTCGGGTTCGGGAGCTCTGGGGCCAACGTCCTGACTTTC.

This clonotype was counted ten times or more. The chain has TRBV6-1 and TRBJ1-2; 7 bases are shared with TRBD1. V shed 5 bases, J shed 2 bases, and the junction held 8 bases outside the gene matches. The germline V gene has CDR1 MNHNS and CDR2 SASEGT. The CDR3 is 15 residues long. The DNA of the CDR3 is TGTGCCAGCAGTCCAGCGACAGGGTCCAACTATGGCTACACCTTC. Its translation: CASSPATGSNYGYTF.

This clonotype was picked up many times. The chain recombines TRBV15 with TRBJ1-2; D call uncertain. The V end lost 0 bases, the J end lost 8 bases, and 13 bases lay between the germline ends. The CDR3 has 14 residues. Germline CDR1 and CDR2: LNHNV and YYDKDF (reference sequence). CDR3 protein: CATSRDLIIGGYTF. The CDR3 DNA is TGTGCCACCAGCAGAGATTTAATTATCGGAGGCTACACCTTC.

This clonotype occurred many times. The chain carries TRBV28 and TRBJ1-5, with D perhaps matching TRBD1 (5 bases). The CDR3 totals 13 residues. V lost 4 bases to trimming and J lost 9 bases, with 13 bases between them. Germline V gives CDR1 MDHEN, CDR2 SYDVKM. The CDR3 sequence: CASSSQVGLPQHF. The DNA of the CDR3 is TGTGCCAGCAGTTCTCAAGTGGGGCTGCCCCAGCATTTT.

Here the CDR3 DNA reads TGTGCCAGCAGTTACTACGTTCGGGGGAGCGACGAGCAGTACTTC. This translates into CASSYYVRGSDEQYF. The genes are TRBV6-5 and TRBJ2-7; perhaps TRBD2 as D (6 bases). Germline values: CDR1 MNHEY, CDR2 SVGAGI. The CDR3 consists of 15 residues. V shed 1 base and J shed 5 bases, with 15 bases lying between them.

This clonotype was counted at least ten times. The chain uses TRBV29-1 and TRBJ2-7; 9 bases map to TRBD1. Germline trimming cut 5 bases from V and 7 bases from J; bases unmatched to any gene: 18. This CDR3 has 16 amino acids. Germline V gene lookup returns CDR1 SQVTM and CDR2 ANQGSEA. The CDR3 is CSVSTATGTGLGEQYF. In DNA, the CDR3 is TGCAGCGTTTCCACCGCTACCGGGACAGGGCTTGGGGAGCAGTACTTC.

This clonotype has at least ten counts. This rearrangement joins TRBV20-1 to TRBJ2-7; D call uncertain. The germline CDR1 and CDR2 sequences are DFQATT and SNEGSKA (reference sequence). The CDR3 totals 14 residues. The ends were cut back, 3 bases at V and 4 bases at J, with 16 bases in the middle. The CDR3: CSASRNGFEYEQYF. In DNA form, the CDR3 reads TGCAGTGCTAGTAGAAACGGGTTTGAATACGAGCAGTACTTC.

This clonotype was picked up many times. The chain combines TRBV6-4 with TRBJ2-3; TRBD2 matches 10 bases. CDR1 is MRHNA and CDR2 is SNTAGT in the germline V gene. The CDR3 totals 16 residues. J lost 1 base, V lost 5 bases, and 6 bases had no gene match. In DNA, the CDR3 is TGTGCCAGCAGTATCCTAGGACTAGCGGGCACAGATACGCAGTATTTT. It codes for CASSILGLAGTDTQYF.

The V gene is TRBV30, the J gene TRBJ1-1; D perhaps matches TRBD1 (6 bases). CDR3 length equals 13 residues. CDR1 GTSNPN and CDR2 SVGIG come from the germline V gene (reference sequence). V lost 3 bases and J 1 base, leaving 9 bases between the germline ends. The CDR3 sequence is CAWSGGENTEAFF. CDR3 DNA: TGTGCCTGGAGCGGGGGCGAGAACACTGAAGCTTTCTTT.

This clonotype showed up many times. The rearrangement joins TRBV5-1 to TRBJ1-1; tentative D call: TRBD1 (5 bases). Germline V gene sequence: CDR1 SGHRS, CDR2 YFSETQ. The CDR3 extends over 13 amino acids. V was clipped by 5 bases and J by 3 bases, with 11 bases between them. The CDR3 DNA is TGCGCCAGCAGAATAGGACACGACACTGAAGCTTTCTTT. This codes for CASRIGHDTEAFF.

V and J are TRBV12-3 or TRBV12-4 and TRBJ2-2; unclear D gene. Trimming pared 5 bases from V and 1 base from J, leaving 11 bases between. The CDR3 runs 15 residues. In nucleotides, the CDR3 is TGTGCCAGCAGTCCTCTCACGGTGAACACCGGGGAGCTGTTTTTT. This encodes CASSPLTVNTGELFF.

This clonotype came up a few times. The rearrangement uses TRBV6-5 and TRBJ1-1, with no clear D. V dropped 0 bases and J dropped 1 base, with 9 bases sitting between them. The CDR3 sequence is 15 residues long. Germline V CDR1 and CDR2: MNHEY, SVGAGI. The CDR3 sequence: CASSYSDPSNTEAFF. CDR3 DNA: TGTGCCAGCAGTTACTCGGACCCCTCGAACACTGAAGCTTTCTTT.

To note about this clonotype: Here the CDR3 omits its conserved ending phenylalanine or tryptophan, so a read error is the likely source. The J gene is TRBJ1-2, the V gene TRBV5-1; D ambiguous. The CDR3 runs to 13 residues. V was cut by 4 bases and J by 1 base, with 8 bases left in between. CDR1 SGHRS and CDR2 YFSETQ come from the germline V gene. The CDR3 bases are TGCGCCAGCAGCCAAGGGATTAACTATGGCTACACCCTC. Translation gives CASSQGINYGYTL.

The chain couples TRBV19 to TRBJ2-2; 8 nucleotides align to TRBD1. The CDR3 totals 15 residues. The V segment lost 3 bases and the J segment 5 bases; nucleotides outside the gene matches: 5. Germline values: CDR1 LNHDA, CDR2 SQIVND (reference sequence). Written as DNA, the CDR3 is TGTGCCAGTAGTATTCAGGGGGCGGAGACCGGGGAGCTGTTTTTT. It codes for CASSIQGAETGELFF.